Included here is one T cell receptor beta chain sequence, with context. Antigen: not known. This sample is drawn from a study of shared clonotypes between healthy human individuals. Authors' analysis steps: With immunoSEQ giving junction-only sequences and no quality scores, filtering differed. Repertoires were generated with immunoSEQ multiplex PCR, while TCRdb's copy carries only in-frame clones and drops some. V, J and clone size are taken as reported in that table, and D and trimming were inferred from the DNA itself. The data contain about 580,000 clones, 98% of them seen just once; the ten biggest clones take up 0.3%. Whole-study findings and limits: Sampling covered nothing but blood. Tissue TCR repertoires likely differ from those found in blood. A handful of donors showed sharing of approximately 5% of naive CD4 clonotypes.

V was clipped by 0 bases and J by 8 bases; unmatched bases: 3. This CDR3 spans 14 amino acids. Germline lookup yields CDR1 MNHEY and CDR2 SMNVEV (reference sequence). Naive CD8 cells comprised CD45RO-negative, CCR7-positively selected cells, excluding terminally differentiated effector memory CD45RA+ cells. The donor population consisted of healthy HIV-negative adults with no recent acute infections or vaccinations. This chain joins TRBV27 and TRBJ2-1, with 8 bases identical to TRBD1. The clonotype was recovered from a man aged 25 to 45 in good health. The sample taken for sequencing was naive CD8+ T cells sorted from blood. CDR3 sequence (DNA): TGTGCCAGCAGTTTATCACAGGGGGGCGATGAGCAGTTCTTC. This gives the protein CASSLSQGGDEQFF.